A single T cell receptor (beta chain) is shown here with its context. In its sample, this clonotype was seen many times. Its specific antigen is unknown. Base qualities are not provided; no much larger clone lies one nucleotide away. This sample was included in a study of early T cells in non-severe SARS-CoV-2 infection (dated by TCRdb to about 2021). The study in broad terms: Because TCR sequencing was done on bulk RNA from unsorted whole blood, the alpha and beta chains could not be paired. Here is what the overall study found, with its caveats: VDJdb matching was skewed toward anti-spike CD8 responses and likely underestimated virus-specific expansions, missing private and CD4 specificities.

Trimming at the junction amounts to 3 bases on V and 0 bases on J, and the germline ends lie 8 bases apart. From a lookup of the germline V gene (reference sequence), CDR1 and CDR2 are DFQATT and SNEGSKA. CDR3 length: 13 amino acids, cysteine to phenylalanine. CDR3 DNA only is kept here, 39 bases in frame from base 1. Set within a cohort of healthcare workers in London, UK, this nested case-control study involved weekly PCR testing of nasopharyngeal swabs along with blood sampling. Healthcare workers were enrolled in the week of the UK lockdown, from 23 to 31 March 2020, and were followed every week for up to roughly 16 weeks. Receptor libraries were prepared by 5' RACE. The listed sequencing device is NextSeq 500. Unique molecular identifiers were attached to individual cDNA molecules in the TCR library protocol so that sequencing error and PCR bias could be corrected. TCR alpha and beta chains were both sequenced, and the abundances of alpha and beta sequences in each sample were closely correlated with each other. Turning to the authors' computational methods: Decombinator V4 was used to perform V gene, J gene and CDR3 annotation of TCR sequences. Expanded TCRs were defined as changing significantly between any two time points under a Poisson model with p below 0.0001. TCR abundances were normalised to the total number of TCRs sequenced per sample and expressed as counts per million. TRAV1-2 paired with TRAJ12, TRAJ20 or TRAJ33 defined MAIT TCRs, while TRAV10 paired with TRAJ18 defined iNKT TCRs. VDJdb, accessed 1 November 2021, was searched for CMV, EBV and SARS-CoV-2 annotated TCRs, with TCRs annotated for multiple antigens excluded. Starting from the raw public reads, TCRdb applied fastp trimming at Q25, assembled clones with MiXCR and retained in-frame beta chains. Under each unique CDR3 protein, matching rows form one entry showing the most common genes and DNA. TCRdb, not the original authors, processed these V and J calls. The sample includes some 57,000 distinct CDR3 sequences, with less than 11% observed a single time. The ten largest clones add up to just over 4.5% of the sample.

Sequencing was performed on whole blood. The receptor's source is an adult who was a healthcare worker with PCR-confirmed SARS-CoV-2 infection or an uninfected control (not recorded which). This chain joins TRBV20-1 to TRBJ1-1; no D gene call is confident. The nucleotide sequence reads as follows: TGCAGTGCTAGTGGCAGGTTGAACACTGAAGCTTTCTTT. This is translated as CSASGRLNTEAFF.